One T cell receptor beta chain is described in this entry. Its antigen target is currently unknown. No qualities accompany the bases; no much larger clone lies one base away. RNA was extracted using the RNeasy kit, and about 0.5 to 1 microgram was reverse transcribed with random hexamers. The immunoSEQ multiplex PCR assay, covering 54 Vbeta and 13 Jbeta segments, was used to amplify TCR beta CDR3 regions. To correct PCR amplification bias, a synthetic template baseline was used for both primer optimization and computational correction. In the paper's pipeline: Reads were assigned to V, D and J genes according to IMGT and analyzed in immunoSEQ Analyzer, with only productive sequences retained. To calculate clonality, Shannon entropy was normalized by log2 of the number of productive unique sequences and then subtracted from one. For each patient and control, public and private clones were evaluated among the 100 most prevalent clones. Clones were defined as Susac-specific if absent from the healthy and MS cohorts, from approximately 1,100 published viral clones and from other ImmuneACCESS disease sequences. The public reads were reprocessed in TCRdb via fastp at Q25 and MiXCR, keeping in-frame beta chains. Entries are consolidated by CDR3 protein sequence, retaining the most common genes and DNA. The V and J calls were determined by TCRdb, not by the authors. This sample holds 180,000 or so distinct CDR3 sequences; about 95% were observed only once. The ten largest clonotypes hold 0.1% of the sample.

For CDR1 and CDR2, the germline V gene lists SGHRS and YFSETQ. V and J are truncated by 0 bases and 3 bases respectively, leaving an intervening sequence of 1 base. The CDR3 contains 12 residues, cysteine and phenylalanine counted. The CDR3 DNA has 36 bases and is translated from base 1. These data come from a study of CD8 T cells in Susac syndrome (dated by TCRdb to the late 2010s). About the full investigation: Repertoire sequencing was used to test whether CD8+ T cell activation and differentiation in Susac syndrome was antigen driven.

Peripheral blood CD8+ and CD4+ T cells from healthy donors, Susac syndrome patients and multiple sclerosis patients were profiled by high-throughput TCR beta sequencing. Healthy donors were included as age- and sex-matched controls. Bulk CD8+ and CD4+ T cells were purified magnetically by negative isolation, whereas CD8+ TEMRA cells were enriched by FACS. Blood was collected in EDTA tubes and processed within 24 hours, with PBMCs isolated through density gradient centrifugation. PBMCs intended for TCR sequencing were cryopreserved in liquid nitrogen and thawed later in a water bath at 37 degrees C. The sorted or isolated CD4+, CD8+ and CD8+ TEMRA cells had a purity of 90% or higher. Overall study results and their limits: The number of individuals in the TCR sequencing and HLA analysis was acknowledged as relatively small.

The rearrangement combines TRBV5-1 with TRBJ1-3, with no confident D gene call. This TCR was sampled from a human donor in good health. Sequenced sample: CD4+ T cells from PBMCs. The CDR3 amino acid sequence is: CASSLDGNTIYF. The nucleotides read TGCGCCAGCAGCTTGGATGGAAACACCATATATTTT.